This TCR beta chain was identified in a study of T cell repertoires in cytomegalovirus infection. As for the study in general: Indications came from public TCR beta signatures; they pointed to CMV infection and to a matching HLA type.

The CDR3 consists of 16 residues. Deletions cut 2 bases from V and 6 bases from J, with 19 bases between. Looked up from germline, CDR1 is MNHGY and CDR2 is SAAAGT. Study-level results: Frequencies of public TCR beta families were cumulated, and this identified carriers of CMV plus the relevant HLA. Clonotypes of TCR beta that were HLA-C-restricted and CMV-specific dominated the ex vivo response.

MiXCR was run by TCRdb on the reads, yielding one entry per CDR3 protein. The sample yields about 680,000 distinct CDR3 sequences, approximately 25% seen once. The count of this clonotype is one. Its antigen is not known. The chain links TRBV6-8 to TRBJ1-2; D gene uncertain. The source material was CD8+ T cells from PBMCs. The sequence was collected from a human donor in good health (CMV status not recorded). Some clones in this sample may be carry-over from other donors' samples. The CDR3 region is CASSYLPTSMIDGYTF. In DNA form, the CDR3 reads TGTGCCAGCAGTTACCTCCCCACCTCAATGATAGATGGCTACACCTTC.